The sequence of this T cell receptor (beta chain) was determined in a study of human T cells and chemical hapten exposure. Study at large: On roughly 2 cm by roughly 2 cm of upper inner arm skin, sensitization was performed with 2% DPC.

This clonotype was counted only a few times. TCRdb fed the RACE reads into MiXCR, producing one record per CDR3 protein. Of tens of thousands of distinct CDR3 sequences in the sample, roughly 11% were seen once. As to time point: patch test 2, 6 weeks after DPC sensitization. The treatment is: therapeutic diphenylcyclopropenone sensitization with weekly scalp DPC. Drawing of blood took place ahead of applying each patch test. V was trimmed by 6 bases and J by 6 bases, leaving 8 bases between them. Germline lookup yields CDR1 MDHEN and CDR2 SYDVKM. This CDR3 contains 11 residues. The receptor comes from a man in his forties or fifties with alopecia areata. Some clones in this sample may be carry-over from other donors' samples. Sequenced material: whole blood, taken in connection with sensitization to the hapten diphenylcyclopropenone (DPC). The chain carries TRBV28 and TRBJ1-1, with D unresolved. The CDR3 sequence: CASRGRPEAFF. CDR3 in DNA: TGTGCCAGCAGAGGCAGGCCTGAAGCTTTCTTT. Full variable domain (rest looked up from reference TRBV28 and TRBJ1-1): DVKVTQSSRYLVKRTGEKVFLECVQDMDHENMFWYRQDPGLGLRLIYFSYDVKMKEKGDIPEGYSVSREKKERFSLILESASTNQTSMYLCASRGRPEAFFGQGTRLTVV.